The 7 T cell receptor beta chains below were found in one sample sequenced in a study of blood T cell repertoires in COVID-19. TCRdb's copy holds only in-frame clones and misses some; the assay was immunoSEQ multiplex PCR. Altogether 110,000 or so clones are present, roughly 76% being singletons, with the ten largest covering 7.5% to 10%. Sequenced material: peripheral blood. These receptors originate from a woman aged 70 to 79 with acute or convalescent COVID-19.

The V call is TRBV4-1, the J call TRBJ2-5; D uncertain. The CDR3 consists of 19 residues. V was shortened by 1 base and J by 1 base, with 22 bases between the two germline ends. In germline, CDR1 is MGHRA, CDR2 YSYEKL. CDR3 nucleotide sequence: TGCGCCAGCAGCCAAGTCAACGCGCGCGGTCCGAATTCCCAAGAGACCCAGTACTTC. As protein: CASSQVNARGPNSQETQYF.

This clone was seen a handful of times. Additional DNA sequences in this sample encode the identical CDR3. The chain employs TRBV5-1 and TRBJ1-2, with 9 nucleotides matching TRBD1. The CDR3 is 14 amino acids. Losses at the gene ends were 4 bases for V and 3 bases for J; bases not matched to a gene: 4. Germline CDR1 SGHRS, CDR2 YFSETQ. Here the CDR3 reads CASSPGQGYYGYTF. CDR3 DNA: TGCGCCAGCAGCCCGGGACAGGGATACTATGGCTACACCTTC. Combining the CDR3 with reference TRBV5-1 and TRBJ1-2 gives the whole variable domain KAGVTQTPRYLIKTRGQQVTLSCSPISGHRSVSWYQQTPGQGLQFLFEYFSETQRNKGNFPGRFSGRQFSNSRSEMNVSTLELGDSALYLCASSPGQGYYGYTFGSGTRLTVV.

This rearrangement joins TRBV7-8 to TRBJ1-1, with D unresolved. V lost 2 bases and J lost 4, with 14 bases in between. This CDR3 has 15 amino acids. Germline V gene data show CDR1 as SGHVS and CDR2 as FQNEAQ. CDR3 residues: CASSLRRVGSTEAFF. The CDR3 DNA is TGTGCCAGCAGCTTACGGAGGGTTGGGAGCACTGAAGCTTTCTTT.

This clone was seen a handful of times. The CDR3 nucleotides read TGTGCCAGTAGCCTTCAGGGGAACACTGAAGCTTTCTTT. Its translation is CASSLQGNTEAFF. V gene TRBV19 combines with J gene TRBJ1-1; possible D gene TRBD1, 5 bases. The CDR3 loop spans 13 amino acids. With 6 bases removed from V and 1 base from J, the gap between germline ends came to 9 bases. Germline CDR1 is LNHDA and CDR2 is SQIVND (reference sequence).

The CDR3 DNA reads as TGTGCCAGTAGTATAGGGGCCCGTGGGACGCAGTATTTT. Its protein is CASSIGARGTQYF. The rearrangement joins TRBV19 to TRBJ2-3; no clear D. The CDR3 consists of 13 residues. CDR1 and CDR2 from the germline V gene are LNHDA and SQIVND (reference sequence). With 1 base removed from V and 9 bases from J, the gap between germline ends came to 11 bases.

A single count supports this clone. The CDR3 reads CASSLAGDYGYTF. The DNA for the CDR3 is TGTGCCAGCAGCTTGGCAGGGGATTATGGCTACACCTTC. The V call is TRBV5-4, the J call TRBJ1-2; maybe TRBD1 (6 bases). The germline V gene encodes CDR1 SGHNT and CDR2 YYREEE (reference sequence). V was pared by 0 bases and J by 5 bases, with 8 bases between. The CDR3 consists of 13 residues.

In its sample, this clone was seen once. The chain uses TRBV3-1 (or the pseudogene TRBV3-2) and TRBJ1-3; D may be TRBD1 (6 bases). This CDR3 has 17 amino acids. The ends were cut back, 4 bases at V and 0 bases at J, with 16 bases in the middle. The germline gives CDR1 LGHDT, CDR2 YNNKEL (reference sequence). The CDR3 DNA sequence: TGTGCCAGCAGCCCAATACTTACAGGGTTCTCTGGAAACACCATATATTTT. Encoded protein: CASSPILTGFSGNTIYF.